This passage covers 14 T cell receptor beta chains from one sample sequenced in a study of blood T cell repertoires in COVID-19. Clones were read by immunoSEQ multiplex PCR, and TCRdb kept only the in-frame ones, dropping some. The sample has around 40,000 clones, 91% seen once. Sequenced: peripheral blood. The receptors were sampled from a woman of 80 years or more with acute or convalescent COVID-19.

The genes are TRBV5-8 and TRBJ1-5; 7 bases line up with TRBD1. The germline CDR1 and CDR2 sequences are SGHTS and YDEGEE. V gave up 0 bases and J gave up 2 bases; unmatched junction bases: 8. The CDR3 has 17 residues. The CDR3 sequence is CASSLEAGGFGNQPQHF. The CDR3 nucleotides read TGTGCCAGCAGCTTGGAGGCAGGGGGTTTCGGCAATCAGCCCCAGCATTTT. Looking up the rest from reference TRBV5-8 and TRBJ1-5 gives the full variable domain: EAGVTQSPTHLIKTRGQQATLRCSPISGHTSVYWYQQALGLGLQFLLWYDEGEERNRGNFPPRFSGRQFPNYSSELNVNALELEDSALYLCASSLEAGGFGNQPQHFGDGTRLSIL.

This chain uses TRBV5-4 with TRBJ2-5, with 11 bases matching TRBD2. Germline V gene data show CDR1 as SGHNT and CDR2 as YYREEE (reference sequence). Trimming at V came to 2 bases and at J to 1 base, leaving 10 bases not matched to a gene. CDR3 size: 18 residues. The CDR3 DNA reads as TGTGCCAGCAGCTTAGGTAGCACTAGCGGGGGCATCCAAGAGACCCAGTACTTC. Its translation is CASSLGSTSGGIQETQYF.

The CDR3, as DNA: TGTGCCAGCACCCAACTCCGGGGAGTCTACGAGCAGTACTTC. This codes for CASTQLRGVYEQYF. This chain joins TRBV28 and TRBJ2-7; D perhaps matches TRBD2 (5 bases). This CDR3 has 14 residues. Germline V lookup: CDR1 MDHEN, CDR2 SYDVKM. V dropped 7 bases and J dropped 3 bases, with 16 bases sitting between them.

CDR3 bases: TGTGCCACCAGGGGGACAGTCACAGATACGCAGTATTTT. It yields the protein CATRGTVTDTQYF. The gene calls are TRBV24-1 and TRBJ2-3, with TRBD1 identical over 7 bases. Unmatched junction bases numbered 2, after V lost 7 bases and J lost 2 bases. Germline CDR1 reads KGHDR; CDR2 reads SFDVKD. The CDR3 totals 13 residues.

This chain links TRBV7-9 with TRBJ1-2; 10 nucleotides align to TRBD1. The CDR3 extends over 15 amino acids. Trimming took 3 bases from V and 0 from J; bases not matched to a gene: 1. Germline V CDR1 and CDR2: SEHNR, FQNEAQ (reference sequence). The CDR3 sequence is CASSLDRGANYGYTF. DNA for the CDR3: TGTGCCAGCAGCTTGGACAGGGGGGCTAACTATGGCTACACCTTC.

The rearrangement uses TRBV7-3 and TRBJ1-2, with 8 bases fitting TRBD1. The CDR3 has 13 residues. Trimming at V came to 5 bases and at J to 4 bases, leaving 3 bases not matched to a gene. Germline values: CDR1 SGHTA, CDR2 FQGTGA. CDR3 amino acids: CASSQGQGYGYTF. The DNA for the CDR3 is TGTGCCAGCAGCCAAGGACAGGGCTATGGCTACACCTTC.

This chain connects TRBV19 to TRBJ1-6; D unresolved. Germline lookup yields CDR1 LNHDA and CDR2 SQIVND (reference sequence). Between the trimmed V and J ends, which lost 5 bases and 7 bases, there was a span of 12 bases. This CDR3 has 14 residues. Here the CDR3 reads CASSFRVLNSPLHF. The CDR3 coding sequence is TGTGCCAGTAGTTTCCGGGTCCTCAATTCACCCCTCCACTTT.

The chain uses TRBV7-2 and TRBJ2-5, with 9 bases fitting TRBD1. The junction had 7 bases not matched to a gene; V was cut back by 6 bases and J by 2 bases. The CDR3 runs 15 residues. The V gene's germline CDR1 is SGHTA and CDR2 FQGNSA. The CDR3 reads CASSYNRGPQETQYF. CDR3 nucleotide sequence: TGTGCCAGCAGTTATAACAGGGGGCCACAAGAGACCCAGTACTTC.

J is TRBJ1-1 and V is TRBV14; the D gene is possibly TRBD1 (6 bases). Germline-derived CDR1 and CDR2 are SGHDN and FVKESK. Deletions cut 5 bases from V and 3 bases from J, with 13 bases between. The CDR3 contains 14 residues. The CDR3 here is CASSGQDRYTEAFF. Here the CDR3 DNA reads TGTGCCAGCAGCGGGCAGGACAGATACACTGAAGCTTTCTTT.

The rearrangement joins TRBV4-2 to TRBJ1-1, with TRBD1 identical over 10 bases. Germline assignment: CDR1 LGHNA and CDR2 YNFKEQ. This CDR3 has 17 amino acids. V lost 0 bases and J lost 7; bases outside the gene matches: 11. CDR3 region: CASSQDLGGQGPFEAFF. The DNA for the CDR3 is TGTGCCAGCAGCCAAGACCTAGGGGGACAGGGGCCCTTTGAAGCTTTCTTT.

A few counts support this clone. This chain joins TRBV15 and TRBJ1-5; tentatively, D is TRBD1 (5 bases). The CDR3 totals 15 residues. Between the trimmed V and J ends, which lost 0 bases and 5 bases, there was a span of 11 bases. Germline CDR1 and CDR2: LNHNV and YYDKDF (reference sequence). In DNA, the CDR3 is TGTGCCACCAGCAGAGACACCAGGGCCCATCAGCCCCAGCATTTT. Residues: CATSRDTRAHQPQHF.

The chain recombines TRBV9 with TRBJ1-6; the D is unclear. V lost 7 bases and J lost 2, with 10 bases in between. Germline V gives CDR1 SGDLS, CDR2 YYNGEE. The CDR3 spans 14 residues. CDR3 DNA: TGTGCCAGCGCCAGATCCCCCTATAATTCACCCCTCCACTTT. This codes for CASARSPYNSPLHF.

The rearrangement joins TRBV12-3 or TRBV12-4 to TRBJ1-2, with 9 bases aligning to TRBD1. With V trimmed by 3 bases and J by 5 bases, 1 base remained unmatched. The CDR3 covers 13 residues. CDR3 DNA sequence: TGTGCCAGCAGTTTGGGACAGGGTTATGGCTACACCTTC. Protein product: CASSLGQGYGYTF.

The chain couples TRBV6-6 to TRBJ1-4; a possible D gene is TRBD1 (5 bases). Germline CDR1 and CDR2: MNHNY and SVGAGI (reference sequence). Trimming cost V 9 bases and J 5 bases, with 13 bases left between them. This CDR3 comprises 13 residues. The CDR3: CASTAGGNEKLFF. The DNA of the CDR3 is TGTGCCAGTACGGCGGGGGGGAATGAAAAACTGTTTTTT.